These 3 T cell receptor beta chains came from one sample sequenced in a study of cytomegalovirus exposure and HLA in healthy donors. Vbeta (60) and Jbeta (13) primers were used in the PCR. Measured with immunoSEQ multiplex PCR; TCRdb has only the in-frame clones, and not every one. The sample comprises approximately 110,000 clones, 75% to 85% of which are singletons, and about 1.9% rests with the top ten. The sample consisted of PBMCs. The receptors were sampled from a young man in good health and CMV-seronegative.

This chain uses TRBV2 with TRBJ1-5; D not certain. The V end was cut by 8 bases, the J end by 5 bases, with 16 bases between. The CDR3 extends over 14 amino acids. CDR1 and CDR2 from the germline V gene are SNHLY and FYNNEI. DNA for the CDR3: TGTGCCAGCTCTGTCGATTTCCAGGATCAGCCCCAGCATTTT. It specifies CASSVDFQDQPQHF.

This clone showed up just a few times. CDR3 DNA sequence: TGTGCCAGCAGCTTGGAGCGGGAGCCCCAGCATTTT. Its protein is CASSLEREPQHF. The chain joins TRBV28 to TRBJ1-5, with D uncertain. The length of the CDR3 is 12 residues. V was pared by 6 bases and J by 8 bases, with 11 bases between. CDR1 MDHEN and CDR2 SYDVKM come from the germline V gene.

The CDR3 sequence is CASSSEGENYGYTF. Here the CDR3 DNA reads TGTGCCAGCAGCTCTGAGGGCGAAAACTATGGCTACACCTTC. The genes are TRBV5-4 and TRBJ1-2; D call uncertain. The CDR3 loop spans 14 amino acids. The V gene's germline CDR1 is SGHNT and CDR2 YYREEE (reference sequence). The V end was cut by 3 bases, the J end by 2 bases, with 11 bases between. The full variable domain, completed using reference TRBV5-4 and TRBJ1-2, is ETGVTQSPTHLIKTRGQQVTLRCSSQSGHNTVSWYQQALGQGPQFIFQYYREEENGRGNFPPRFSGLQFPNYSSELNVNALELDDSALYLCASSSEGENYGYTFGSGTRLTVV.